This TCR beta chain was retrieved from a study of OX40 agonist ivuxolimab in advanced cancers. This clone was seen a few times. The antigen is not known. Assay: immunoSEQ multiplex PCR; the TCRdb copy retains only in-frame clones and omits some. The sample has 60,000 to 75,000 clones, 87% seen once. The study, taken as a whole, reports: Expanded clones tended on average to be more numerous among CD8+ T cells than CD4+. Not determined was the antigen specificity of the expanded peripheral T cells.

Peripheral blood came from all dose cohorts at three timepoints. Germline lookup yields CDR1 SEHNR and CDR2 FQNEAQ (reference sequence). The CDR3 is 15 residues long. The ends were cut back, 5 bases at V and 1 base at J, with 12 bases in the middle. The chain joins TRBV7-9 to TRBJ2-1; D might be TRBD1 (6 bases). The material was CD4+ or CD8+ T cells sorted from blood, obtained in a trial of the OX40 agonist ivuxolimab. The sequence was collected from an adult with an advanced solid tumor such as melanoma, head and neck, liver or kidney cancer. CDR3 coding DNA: TGTGCCAGCAGCCTGGGGACATTGTCCTACAATGAGCAGTTCTTC. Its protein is CASSLGTLSYNEQFF.